Sequencing of this T cell receptor beta chain was carried out in a study of human T cells and chemical hapten exposure. Study as a whole: Patients' scalps got diphenylcyclopropenone weekly throughout the approximately 23-week study. Minor volume differences among pooled libraries chiefly drove per-sample TCR yield variation.

TCRdb ran MiXCR on the RACE reads and lists one entry per CDR3 protein. This table has around 120,000 distinct CDR3 sequences, roughly 13% appearing once. The CDR3 loop spans 13 amino acids. V was cut by 0 bases and J by 3 bases, with 6 bases left in between. From germline, CDR1 is LGHNA and CDR2 YSLEER. This clonotype was observed a few times. The time point is: patch test 1, 2 weeks after DPC sensitization. Indicated treatment: therapeutic diphenylcyclopropenone sensitization with weekly scalp DPC. Those who donated were patients with alopecia, 18 to 70 years of age, and suitable for DPC. V and J are TRBV4-3 and TRBJ2-7; D remains unclear. The receptor comes from a man younger than 35 with alopecia areata. Some clones in this sample may be carry-over from other donors' samples. This specimen was whole blood, taken in connection with sensitization to the hapten diphenylcyclopropenone (DPC). The CDR3 is CASSQDPDYEQYF. CDR3 in DNA: TGCGCCAGCAGCCAAGATCCAGACTACGAGCAGTACTTC.